The 15 T cell receptor beta chains given below trace back to one sample, sequenced in a study of blood T cell repertoires in COVID-19. Profiled with immunoSEQ multiplex PCR; TCRdb holds only in-frame clones, not every one. The table has more than 250,000 clones, about 85% seen once. Sequences were obtained from PBMCs or T cells enriched from blood (not recorded which). Receptor source: a woman aged 30 to 39 who had recovered from COVID-19.

V usage is TRBV19 and J usage is TRBJ1-6; D is unclear. Trimming pared 0 bases from V and 0 bases from J, leaving 9 bases between. Germline CDR1 and CDR2: LNHDA and SQIVND (reference sequence). This CDR3 has 17 amino acids. The CDR3 protein is CASSIDLRSSYNSPLHF. The DNA for the CDR3 is TGTGCCAGTAGTATAGACTTGAGGAGCTCCTATAATTCACCCCTCCACTTT.

The chain combines TRBV29-1 with TRBJ1-1; TRBD1 aligns across 8 bases. V lost 6 bases to trimming and J lost 6 bases; unmatched junction nucleotides: 12. The CDR3 length is 14 residues. Germline CDR1 reads SQVTM; CDR2 reads ANQGSEA. The CDR3: CSVGTGHERAEAFF. DNA of the CDR3: TGCAGCGTAGGGACAGGTCACGAACGCGCTGAAGCTTTCTTT.

This chain joins TRBV30 and TRBJ1-4, with D maybe TRBD1 (5 bases). CDR1 is GTSNPN and CDR2 is SVGIG in the germline V gene (reference sequence). The CDR3 loop spans 16 amino acids. Trimming stripped 2 bases from V and 4 bases from J, with 17 bases between. The CDR3 loop is CAWSWVPGQGNEKLFF. The CDR3 region has the DNA TGTGCCTGGAGTTGGGTCCCGGGTCAGGGTAATGAAAAACTGTTTTTT.

The V and J genes are TRBV2 and TRBJ2-7; D gene uncertain. Germline V gives CDR1 SNHLY, CDR2 FYNNEI. The CDR3 is made up of 14 amino acids. V was trimmed by 2 bases and J by 1 base, leaving 9 bases between them. Written as DNA, the CDR3 is TGTGCCAGCAGTGAACAGACAACTTCCTACGAGCAGTACTTC. This gives the protein CASSEQTTSYEQYF.

The rearrangement links TRBV2 to TRBJ1-1; unclear D gene. V shed 2 bases and J shed 0 bases, with 13 bases lying between them. Germline V gives CDR1 SNHLY, CDR2 FYNNEI. This CDR3 comprises 16 residues. CDR3 residues: CASSEPVRAVNTEAFF. DNA of the CDR3: TGTGCCAGCAGTGAACCCGTTCGTGCGGTGAACACTGAAGCTTTCTTT.

The chain links TRBV6-1 to TRBJ1-3; 8 positions agree with TRBD1. The CDR3 runs to 16 residues. Germline lookup yields CDR1 MNHNS and CDR2 SASEGT. V was pared by 4 bases and J by 0 bases, with 5 bases of the junction left unmatched. The CDR3, as DNA: TGTGCCAGCAGTGGCCGGGACAGGATCTCTGGAAACACCATATATTTT. Translated, it gives CASSGRDRISGNTIYF.

The chain combines TRBV7-9 with TRBJ1-1; D is uncertain. CDR3 length: 10 amino acids. Per germline, CDR1 SEHNR and CDR2 FQNEAQ (reference sequence). Trimming stripped 6 bases from V and 10 bases from J, with 9 bases between. The CDR3 loop is CASRGVAAFF. For the CDR3, the DNA is TGTGCCAGCAGGGGAGTAGCAGCTTTCTTT.

The J gene is TRBJ2-5, the V gene TRBV9; D may be TRBD2 (6 bases). The V gene's germline CDR1 is SGDLS and CDR2 YYNGEE. The CDR3 loop spans 14 amino acids. V was clipped by 0 bases and J by 5 bases, with 11 bases between them. For the CDR3, the DNA is TGTGCCAGCAGCGTAGAGGCTAGCGTGGAGACCCAGTACTTC. Its translation is CASSVEASVETQYF.

With respect to this clone: The same CDR3 arises from other DNA sequences in this sample as well. In DNA, the CDR3 is TGTGCCAGCAGCCAACGGACGGGGATGAACACTGAAGCTTTCTTT. Amino acid sequence: CASSQRTGMNTEAFF. This rearrangement joins TRBV14 to TRBJ1-1; D ambiguous. Germline CDR1 is SGHDN and CDR2 is FVKESK. Trimming stripped 2 bases from V and 0 bases from J, with 10 bases between. The CDR3 has 15 residues. Together with reference TRBV14 and TRBJ1-1, the CDR3 gives the full variable domain: EAGVTQFPSHSVIEKGQTVTLRCDPISGHDNLYWYRRVMGKEIKFLLHFVKESKQDESGMPNNRFLAERTGGTYSTLKVQPAELEDSGVYFCASSQRTGMNTEAFFGQGTRLTVV.

About this clone: An end of the junction differs from the germline gene, which may be a read error. Other DNA sequences in this specimen translate into the identical CDR3. The rearrangement uses TRBV9 and TRBJ2-1; D is perhaps TRBD2 (7 bases). Per germline, CDR1 SGDLS and CDR2 YYNGEE. The CDR3 covers 16 residues. The CDR3 loop is CASSVGGRGGGNEQFF. In DNA form, the CDR3 reads TGCGCCAGCAGCGTAGGGGGGCGCGGGGGAGGCAATGAGCAGTTCTTC.

V is TRBV2 and J is TRBJ2-6, with TRBD1 matching 9 bases. Germline V CDR1 and CDR2: SNHLY, FYNNEI. The ends lost 6 bases at V and 0 bases at J; junction bases unmatched: 6. The CDR3 totals 17 residues. The CDR3 reads CASRTGGVSSGANVLTF. The CDR3 DNA follows: TGTGCCAGCAGGACAGGGGGAGTAAGCTCTGGGGCCAACGTCCTGACTTTC.

The chain employs TRBV13 and TRBJ1-1, with 10 bases aligning to TRBD1. Per the germline V gene, CDR1 is PRHDT and CDR2 is FYEKMQ (reference sequence). V dropped 2 bases and J dropped 4; count of bases not matched to a gene: 4. This CDR3 spans 15 amino acids. CDR3 region: CASSLPDRGITEAFF. CDR3 sequence (DNA): TGTGCCAGCAGCTTACCGGACAGGGGGATCACTGAAGCTTTCTTT.

The chain couples TRBV30 to TRBJ2-1, with 7 positions matching TRBD1. Losses at the gene ends were 2 bases for V and 6 bases for J; bases not matched to a gene: 10. Germline CDR1 is GTSNPN and CDR2 is SVGIG (reference sequence). CDR3 length: 15 amino acids. The CDR3 protein is CAWSTLGQRPNEQFF. CDR3 DNA sequence: TGTGCCTGGAGTACCTTGGGACAGCGCCCCAATGAGCAGTTCTTC.

The chain has TRBV21-1 and TRBJ2-7; TRBD1 reflects the table's D call only, with no check against the DNA. TRBV21-1 corresponds to a pseudogene. CDR3 length: 16 residues. The CDR3 sequence is CASSPGRDRVWDEQYF. CDR3 nucleotide sequence: TGTGCCAGCAGCCCAGGTCGGGACAGGGTTTGGGACGAGCAGTACTTC.

This sequence joins TRBV6-2 or TRBV6-3 and TRBJ1-5, with D possibly being TRBD1 (5 bases). The V end lost 6 bases, the J end lost 9 bases, and 18 bases lay between the germline ends. CDR3 length equals 14 residues. Germline V gives CDR1 MNHEY, CDR2 SVGEGT. CDR3 sequence reads: CASSTADTLRPQHF. The DNA of the CDR3 is TGTGCCAGCAGCACGGCGGACACCCTCCGGCCCCAGCATTTT.